This T cell receptor (beta chain) was retrieved from a study of T-cell memory formation after mild COVID-19. Note on this clonotype: Its antigen is undetermined.

Constant-segment-primed 5'RACE gave TCR alpha and TCR beta cDNA libraries with sample barcodes and UMIs. From the 5' RACE reads, TCRdb called clonotypes with MiXCR, one entry per CDR3 protein. The sample has roughly 320,000 distinct CDR3 sequences, over 25% seen once. The trim removed 5 bases at V and 4 bases at J, leaving 11 bases unmatched. Germline V lookup: CDR1 KGHDR, CDR2 SFDVKD. The length of the CDR3 is 16 residues. Notes on the study in general: Among contracting clones, CD4+ were mainly CM/EM and CD8+ enriched in EMRA.

The origin of this receptor is an adult woman who had mild COVID-19 (a few samples of this study predate the infection). Cell type and time point are not known. The genes are TRBV24-1 and TRBJ2-3; 7 bases line up with TRBD2. The sequenced sample consisted of PBMCs or a T cell subset sorted from them (not recorded which). The CDR3 DNA sequence: TGTGCCACCAGTGCCCCTTCGGGAGGTTACGCAGATACGCAGTATTTT. This sequence encodes CATSAPSGGYADTQYF.